This T cell receptor (beta chain) is from a study of beta chain features in type 1 diabetes. For this clone: The antigen is undetermined.

Sequenced material consisted of expressed TCRB transcripts (all of the isolated RNA was reverse transcribed). TCRdb's copy holds only in-frame clones and misses some; the assay was immunoSEQ multiplex PCR. The sample lists about 360,000 clones, around 12% occurring once. V dropped 4 bases and J dropped 0 bases, with 14 bases sitting between them. The CDR3 is made up of 16 amino acids. The germline gives CDR1 SGHNT, CDR2 YYREEE (reference sequence). Study-wide findings and caveats: When Type 1 diabetes patients were examined, their TCRB CDR3s proved moderately but significantly shorter in all four CD4+ subsets.

About 100 mL of blood, on average, came from one heparinised draw per donor. The V and J genes are TRBV5-4 and TRBJ2-1; tentative D call: TRBD1 (5 bases). The source is a man between 18 and 29 years old in good health. The source material was naive CD4+ T cells from blood. In DNA form, the CDR3 reads TGTGCCAGCAGCGGGGCAATCGAGAGCTCCTACAATGAGCAGTTCTTC. This codes for CASSGAIESSYNEQFF.